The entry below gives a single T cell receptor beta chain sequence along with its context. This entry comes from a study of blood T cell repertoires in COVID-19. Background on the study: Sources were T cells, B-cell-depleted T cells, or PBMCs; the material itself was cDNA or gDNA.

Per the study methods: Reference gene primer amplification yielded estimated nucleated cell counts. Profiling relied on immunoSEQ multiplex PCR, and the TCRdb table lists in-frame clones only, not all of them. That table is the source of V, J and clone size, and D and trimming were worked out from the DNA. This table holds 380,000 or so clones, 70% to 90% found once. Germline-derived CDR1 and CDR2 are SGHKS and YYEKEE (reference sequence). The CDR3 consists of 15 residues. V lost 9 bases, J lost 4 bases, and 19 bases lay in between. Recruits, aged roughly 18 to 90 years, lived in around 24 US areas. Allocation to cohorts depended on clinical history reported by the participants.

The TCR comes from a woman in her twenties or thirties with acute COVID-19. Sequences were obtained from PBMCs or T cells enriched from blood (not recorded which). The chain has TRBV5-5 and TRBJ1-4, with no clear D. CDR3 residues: CATQRGGAGNEKLFF. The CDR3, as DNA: TGTGCCACCCAGCGGGGAGGTGCAGGTAATGAAAAACTGTTTTTT. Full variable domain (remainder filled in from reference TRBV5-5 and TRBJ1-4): DAGVTQSPTHLIKTRGQQVTLRCSPISGHKSVSWYQQVLGQGPQFIFQYYEKEERGRGNFPDRFSARQFPNYSSELNVNALLLGDSALYLCATQRGGAGNEKLFFGSGTQLSVL.